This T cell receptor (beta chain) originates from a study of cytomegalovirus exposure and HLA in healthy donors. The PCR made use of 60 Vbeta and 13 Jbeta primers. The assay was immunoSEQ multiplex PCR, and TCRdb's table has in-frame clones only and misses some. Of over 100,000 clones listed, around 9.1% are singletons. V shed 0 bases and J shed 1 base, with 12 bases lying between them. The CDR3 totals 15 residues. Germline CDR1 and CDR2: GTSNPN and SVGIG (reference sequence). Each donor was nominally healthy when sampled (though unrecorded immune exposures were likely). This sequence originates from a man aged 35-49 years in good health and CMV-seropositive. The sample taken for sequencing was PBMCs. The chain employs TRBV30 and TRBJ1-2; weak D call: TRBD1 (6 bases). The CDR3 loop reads CAWSVQGRDNYGYTF. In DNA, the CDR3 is TGTGCCTGGAGTGTACAGGGTAGGGATAACTATGGCTACACCTTC.